Below are 17 T cell receptor beta chains sequenced from a single sample in a study of CD8+CD57+ T cells in acquired aplastic anemia (dated by TCRdb to the late 2010s). Expansion of CD8+CD57+ cells had been shown by flow cytometry in the patients chosen for sequencing. TCRdb records Illumina HiSeq 2000 as the sequencer. Profiling of TCR beta VDJ combinations and CDR3 sequences used genomic DNA as the template. TCRdb reanalyzed the raw reads on its own, using fastp at Q25 for trimming and MiXCR for clone calling, and kept in-frame beta chains. Identical CDR3 proteins give one entry, which carries the most common genes and DNA. Here the sample has over 150,000 distinct CDR3 sequences; 45% to 60% occur a single time. The biggest ten clones account for 10% to 15% of the sample. The sample was sorted CD4+, CD8+, or CD8+CD57+ T cells (not recorded which) from PBMCs. Receptors originate from a human donor with aplastic anemia.

This clonotype occurred a few times. The rearrangement links TRBV6-1 to TRBJ2-5; 9 bases map to TRBD2. The CDR3 is 18 amino acids. V lost 0 bases, J lost 1 base, and 9 bases stayed unmatched. In germline, CDR1 is MNHNS, CDR2 SASEGT. The CDR3 DNA is TGTGCCAGCAGTGAAGCGGTGGTAGCGGGGGCCTCCCAAGAGACCCAGTACTTC. This gives the protein CASSEAVVAGASQETQYF.

This clonotype was seen a few times. CDR3 protein: CASSLVQAYEQYF. The CDR3 DNA reads TGTGCCAGCAGCTTAGTCCAGGCTTACGAGCAGTACTTC. V gene TRBV7-2 combines with J gene TRBJ2-7; no definite D call. V was shortened by 1 base and J by 4 bases, with 8 bases between the two germline ends. The V gene's germline CDR1 is SGHTA and CDR2 FQGNSA. The CDR3 sequence is 13 residues long.

V and J are TRBV2 and TRBJ1-2; D might be TRBD1 (5 bases). The V end lost 3 bases, the J end lost 4 bases, and 9 bases lay between the germline ends. CDR3 size: 13 residues. Germline V gene sequence: CDR1 SNHLY, CDR2 FYNNEI. This chain's CDR3 is CASSETVTYGYTF. For the CDR3, the DNA is TGTGCCAGCAGTGAGACAGTTACCTATGGCTACACCTTC.

This clonotype has ten or more counts. The chain uses TRBV2 and TRBJ2-1; tentatively, D is TRBD1 or TRBD2 (5 bases each). V was trimmed by 6 bases and J by 8 bases, leaving 14 bases between them. The CDR3 is made up of 13 amino acids. Germline lookup yields CDR1 SNHLY and CDR2 FYNNEI. In DNA, the CDR3 is TGTGCCAGCAGATGGGAAGGGGACCATGAGCAGTTCTTC. The encoded protein is CASRWEGDHEQFF. The full variable domain, rest sourced from reference TRBV2 and TRBJ2-1, is EPEVTQTPSHQVTQMGQEVILRCVPISNHLYFYWYRQILGQKVEFLVSFYNNEISEKSEIFDDQFSVERPDGSNFTLKIRSTKLEDSAMYFCASRWEGDHEQFFGPGTRLTVL.

This clonotype was observed many times. The rearrangement links TRBV12-5 to TRBJ2-5; TRBD1 is a possible D gene (5 bases). This CDR3 comprises 16 residues. V was cut by 0 bases and J by 5 bases, with 16 bases left in between. CDR1 and CDR2 (germline): LGHNT, FRNRAP. For the CDR3, the DNA is TGTGCTAGTGGTTTGGTACCAGGACACCCCCGGGAGACCCAGTACTTC. Its translation: CASGLVPGHPRETQYF.

This clonotype was observed once. The chain is built from TRBV2 and TRBJ2-7, with unresolved D. CDR1 and CDR2 (germline): SNHLY, FYNNEI. This CDR3 is 13 amino acids long. Trimming cost V 7 bases and J 0 bases, with 10 bases left between them. Written as DNA, the CDR3 is TGTGCCAGCACCTCCGGAATCTCCTACGAGCAGTACTTC. Translating gives CASTSGISYEQYF.

V is TRBV20-1 and J is TRBJ2-7; D may be TRBD2 (7 bases). Trimming removed 5 bases from V and 1 base from J, with 18 bases in between. The CDR3 spans 15 residues. Germline CDR1 and CDR2: DFQATT and SNEGSKA (reference sequence). Here the CDR3 DNA reads TGCAGTGCTTTCCCAGGGGAGCGGGAATCCTACGAGCAGTACTTC. Translating it yields CSAFPGERESYEQYF.

For the CDR3, the DNA is TGTGCCAGCAAAAGACAGGGGGCCGGGGAGACCCAGTACTTC. Its protein is CASKRQGAGETQYF. The chain recombines TRBV2 with TRBJ2-5; 10 bases are a match to TRBD1. The CDR3 runs 14 residues. Germline CDR1 and CDR2: SNHLY and FYNNEI. The V gene end was trimmed by 7 bases and the J gene end by 5 bases; junction bases not matched to a gene: 7.

This sequence joins TRBV29-1 and TRBJ2-1; 8 bases match TRBD1. The junction had 5 bases not matched to a gene; V was cut back by 0 bases and J by 7 bases. The CDR3 covers 14 residues. Germline lookup yields CDR1 SQVTM and CDR2 ANQGSEA. Here the CDR3 reads CSVEDWTGRNEQFF. The CDR3 DNA reads as TGCAGCGTTGAAGATTGGACAGGGCGTAATGAGCAGTTCTTC.

The rearrangement joins TRBV5-1 to TRBJ1-1, with a weak D call TRBD1 (6 bases). The germline V and J ends were trimmed by 2 bases and 5 bases, with 22 bases remaining between them. The germline V gene encodes CDR1 SGHRS and CDR2 YFSETQ. The CDR3 spans 17 residues. The CDR3 coding sequence is TGCGCCAGCAGCTTCTCCCAATCGACAGGAAGTTTTACTGAAGCTTTCTTT. Protein product: CASSFSQSTGSFTEAFF.

This clonotype showed up many times. The V and J genes are TRBV12-5 and TRBJ2-7, with 10 bases lining up with TRBD1. The CDR3 runs 15 residues. After removal of 0 bases from V and 6 bases from J, the junction contained 5 bases not matched to a gene. The germline V gene has CDR1 LGHNT and CDR2 FRNRAP. The CDR3 region is CASGLVGTGEVEQYF. CDR3 sequence (DNA): TGTGCTAGTGGTTTGGTCGGGACAGGGGAAGTCGAGCAGTACTTC.

The rearrangement uses TRBV25-1 and TRBJ2-7; the D is unclear. From germline, CDR1 is MGHDK and CDR2 SYGVNS. The V end lost 1 base, the J end lost 2 bases, and 12 bases lay between the germline ends. There are 15 residues in the CDR3. CDR3 DNA: TGTGCCAGCAGTGAATCCGGCGGAGTGGCCTACGAGCAGTACTTC. Protein sequence: CASSESGGVAYEQYF.

The chain recombines TRBV29-1 with TRBJ1-2; TRBD1 matches at 11 bases. There are 16 residues in the CDR3. Germline CDR1 reads SQVTM; CDR2 reads ANQGSEA. V was clipped by 5 bases and J by 2 bases; unmatched bases: 10. In DNA form, the CDR3 reads TGCAGCGTTTCCGGACAGGGGGCCCAGCGAAACTATGGCTACACCTTC. This translates into CSVSGQGAQRNYGYTF.

The V gene is TRBV7-2, the J gene TRBJ1-2, with D maybe TRBD1 (5 bases). The CDR3 has 14 amino acids. CDR1 SGHTA and CDR2 FQGNSA come from the germline V gene. V dropped 4 bases and J dropped 4 bases, with 13 bases sitting between them. The CDR3 reads CASSSSGGGYGYTF. The CDR3 DNA follows: TGTGCCAGCAGCTCCTCTGGGGGAGGCTATGGCTACACCTTC.

V gene TRBV20-1 combines with J gene TRBJ2-7; 7 positions match TRBD2. This CDR3 contains 13 residues. V gave up 0 bases and J gave up 5 bases; unmatched junction bases: 4. CDR1 and CDR2 from the germline V gene are DFQATT and SNEGSKA (reference sequence). CDR3 in DNA: TGCAGTGCTAGAGAAAGCGGGAAGGACGAGCAGTACTTC. It translates to CSARESGKDEQYF.

The chain recombines TRBV10-3 with TRBJ1-1, with D perhaps TRBD1 (5 bases). There are 13 residues in the CDR3. Germline V CDR1 and CDR2: ENHRY, SYGVKD. The V end was cut by 2 bases, the J end by 10 bases, with 14 bases between. The CDR3, as DNA: TGTGCCATCAGTGAGGGAGGGGACGGTGGAGCTTTCTTT. This sequence encodes CAISEGGDGGAFF.

This clonotype was seen a single time. Possible read error: a much larger clone is one base away. Without the conserved terminal phenylalanine or tryptophan, this CDR3 likely stems from a read error. The genes are TRBV5-4 and TRBJ2-2, with unresolved D. This CDR3 is 14 amino acids long. The V gene lost 1 base and the J gene lost 1 base, with 5 bases spanning the gap. Looked up from germline, CDR1 is SGHNT and CDR2 is YYREEE (reference sequence). Here the CDR3 DNA reads TGTGCCAGCAGCTTGTTTCAGAACACCGGGGAGCTGTTTTGT. It is translated as CASSLFQNTGELFC.